The clone carrying this TCR beta chain was detected a few times. Its antigen is still unknown. Caucasian, healthy and from Russia, the donors were aged between about 6 and 90. The data were obtained in a study of blood T cells in healthy people across ages. Study outcomes and limitations: With age, beta diversity per million T cells declined roughly linearly, significantly by 30 to 50.

A second about 7 to 11 cycle PCR used barcoded and J-beta primers. TCRdb used MiXCR to reprocess the 5' RACE reads, holding one entry per CDR3 protein. The sample has over 1,500,000 distinct CDR3 sequences, about two fifths seen once. The CDR3 sequence is 14 residues long. The germline V and J ends were trimmed by 7 bases and 4 bases, with 16 bases remaining between them. From germline, CDR1 is MNHEY and CDR2 SVGAGI. Sequenced: blood. The rearrangement uses TRBV6-5 and TRBJ1-1; D uncertain. The TCR sequence derives from a human donor in good health. The CDR3 coding sequence is TGTGCCAGCACCTACGCCCCGGAGGGCACTGAAGCTTTCTTT. Its translation is CASTYAPEGTEAFF.